Sequencing of this TCR beta chain was carried out in a study of cytomegalovirus exposure and HLA in healthy donors. V lost 8 bases, J lost 0 bases, and 7 bases stayed unmatched. Germline lookup yields CDR1 LNHNV and CDR2 YYDKDF (reference sequence). The CDR3 runs to 15 residues. Of note for this clone: The sample carries other DNA sequences with the same CDR3.

PCR was performed using 60 Vbeta and 13 Jbeta primers. This table comes from immunoSEQ multiplex PCR, and its TCRdb copy is limited to in-frame clones, with some not included. In the table there are some 120,000 clones, roughly 69% of which are singletons. The chain employs TRBV15 and TRBJ2-3, with TRBD2 matching over 8 bases. This receptor was identified in a woman aged 40 to 50 in good health and CMV-seropositive. The specimen was PBMCs. CDR3 residues: CATSGERGSTDTQYF. Written as DNA, the CDR3 is TGTGCCACCTCCGGGGAGCGGGGGAGCACAGATACGCAGTATTTT.